This TCR beta chain was retrieved from a study of blood T cell repertoires in COVID-19. Losses at the gene ends were 4 bases for V and 0 bases for J; bases not matched to a gene: 9. The CDR3 consists of 19 residues. Per germline, CDR1 SGHRS and CDR2 YFSETQ. Everyone who took part was roughly 18 to 89 years old, and they came from about two dozen US areas. Authors' analysis steps: For nucleated cells, counts were estimated from reference gene primer amplification. Clones were sequenced by immunoSEQ multiplex PCR, and TCRdb holds only the in-frame ones, with some missing. D and trimming come from the DNA, and the V and J calls and clone size come from that table. The profile shows 200,000 to 250,000 clones, about 89% of them singletons.

The sample consisted of PBMCs or T cells enriched from blood (not recorded which). The V call is TRBV5-1, the J call TRBJ2-1, with 14 bases that match TRBD2. The source of this sequence is a young woman who had recovered from COVID-19. The CDR3 region is CASSPGTSGSRVSYNEQFF. CDR3 DNA sequence: TGCGCCAGCAGCCCCGGGACTAGCGGGAGTCGGGTCTCCTACAATGAGCAGTTCTTC.